This T cell receptor (beta chain) originates from a study of OX40 agonist ivuxolimab in advanced cancers. Study summary: Mean age approximately 66 years, range about 20 to 79; just over 80% male. People who had prior anti-PD-1, anti-PD-L1 or anti-CTLA-4 therapy could take part, and less than 50% had some.

Study-level findings and limits: The average count of expanded clones was higher among CD8+ T cells than among CD4+. Determination of antigen specificity was not performed for the expanded peripheral T cells.

The CDR3 is 17 residues long. Unmatched junction bases numbered 7, after V lost 5 bases and J lost 1 base. Germline CDR1 SGHRS, CDR2 YFSETQ. This clone was detected only once. As yet, its antigen is unknown. Using immunoSEQ multiplex PCR, the repertoire was profiled, and TCRdb retains in-frame clones only, with some absent. The sample gives roughly 93,000 clones, around 80% of which show up once; about 5.5% is in the top ten. This chain uses TRBV5-1 with TRBJ2-5; 14 nucleotides match TRBD2. The source material was CD4+ or CD8+ T cells sorted from blood, sampled in a trial of the OX40 agonist ivuxolimab. The receptor was derived from an adult with an advanced solid tumor such as melanoma, head and neck, liver or kidney cancer. The DNA of the CDR3 is TGCGCCAGCAGATTAGGGACTAGCGGGAGCCTCCAAGAGACCCAGTACTTC. It codes for CASRLGTSGSLQETQYF.